This T cell receptor (beta chain) comes out of a study of cytomegalovirus exposure and HLA in healthy donors. The wider study: A preliminary data release comprised 91 million or so unique TCRs obtained from HLA-typed donors. Study conclusions and caveats: DRB1 showed the most TCR associations and HLA-C the fewest in a later analysis, as rates varied by HLA locus.

Amplification used 60 Vbeta primers and 13 Jbeta primers. TCRdb's copy holds only in-frame clones and misses some; the assay was immunoSEQ multiplex PCR. The sample consists of nearly 200,000 clones, 80% to 90% of them appearing once. V lost 8 bases and J 0 bases, leaving 23 bases between the germline ends. The length of the CDR3 is 17 residues. Germline CDR1 reads MNHEY; CDR2 reads SMNVEV (reference sequence). Worth noting for this clone: What it binds is not known.

This clonotype originated in a man aged 25-45 years in good health and CMV-seronegative. Material for sequencing was PBMCs. The rearrangement links TRBV27 to TRBJ2-7; D perhaps matches TRBD1 (5 bases). This CDR3 reads CASVQDARTGHSYEQYF. DNA of the CDR3: TGTGCCAGCGTACAGGACGCTAGGACCGGCCACTCCTACGAGCAGTACTTC.